Listed here is a single TCR beta chain. Its specificity is unknown. Using immunoSEQ multiplex PCR, the repertoire was profiled, and TCRdb retains in-frame clones only, with some absent. The sample records 20,000 to 30,000 clones, approximately 91% being singletons. The sample belongs to a study of OX40 agonist ivuxolimab in advanced cancers. The wider study: Patients were treated with ivuxolimab, an agonistic anti-OX40 (CD134) antibody. Patients were dosed intravenously with ivuxolimab at 0.01 to 10 mg/kg every 2 weeks.

The CDR3 contains 15 residues. Trimming took off 4 bases at V and 5 bases at J, with 16 bases between the two ends. The germline V gene encodes CDR1 SGHAT and CDR2 FQNNGV. Study outcomes and limitations: Both blood CD4+ and CD8+ T cells showed clonal growth by week 6 at 0.1 to 3.0 mg/kg. CD8+ T cells averaged more expanded clones than CD4+.

This clonotype was obtained from an adult with an advanced solid tumor such as melanoma, head and neck, liver or kidney cancer. The sequences come from CD4+ or CD8+ T cells sorted from blood, collected in a trial of the OX40 agonist ivuxolimab. This chain links TRBV11-2 with TRBJ2-3, with D possibly being TRBD1 or TRBD2 (6 bases each). The CDR3 is CASSSRGGSGDTQYF. DNA of the CDR3: TGTGCCAGCAGCTCCAGGGGAGGTTCAGGAGATACGCAGTATTTT.